Each of the 28 T cell receptor beta chains below was sequenced from the same sample in a study of cytomegalovirus exposure and HLA in healthy donors. The PCR employed 60 Vbeta primers together with 13 Jbeta primers. The table came from immunoSEQ multiplex PCR; TCRdb's copy has only in-frame clones and leaves some out. The table lists around 130,000 clones, more than 80% of them singletons. The sequenced sample consisted of PBMCs. The receptors here all came from a woman younger than 45 in good health and CMV-seropositive.

J is TRBJ2-7 and V is TRBV5-1; 14 bases fit TRBD2. CDR1 and CDR2 (germline): SGHRS, YFSETQ. The CDR3 is made up of 14 amino acids. V gave up 4 bases and J gave up 7 bases; unmatched junction bases: 4. The CDR3 protein is CASSAGLAGAEQYF. In nucleotides, the CDR3 is TGCGCCAGCAGCGCGGGACTAGCGGGGGCAGAGCAGTACTTC. The full variable domain, its missing parts supplied by reference TRBV5-1 and TRBJ2-7, is KAGVTQTPRYLIKTRGQQVTLSCSPISGHRSVSWYQQTPGQGLQFLFEYFSETQRNKGNFPGRFSGRQFSNSRSEMNVSTLELGDSALYLCASSAGLAGAEQYFGPGTRLTVT.

The rearrangement uses TRBV30 and TRBJ2-1, with D hard to call. Trimming cost V 0 bases and J 7 bases, with 7 bases left between them. The length of the CDR3 is 12 residues. Germline V lookup: CDR1 GTSNPN, CDR2 SVGIG (reference sequence). DNA for the CDR3: TGTGCCTGGAGTGTATTCGGGAATGAGCAGTTCTTC. Its translation: CAWSVFGNEQFF.

The chain carries TRBV5-4 and TRBJ2-5, with 12 bases identical to TRBD2. The J call may be in error: the DNA end matches TRBJ2-7 better. Germline-derived CDR1 and CDR2 are SGHNT and YYREEE (reference sequence). This CDR3 contains 19 residues. CDR3 protein: CASSPGSGLAGRKDYEQYF. For the CDR3, the DNA is TGTGCCAGCAGCCCGGGGAGTGGACTAGCGGGGAGGAAGGACTACGAGCAGTACTTC.

The table lists this clone with a count of one. The CDR3 sequence: CASIPTGGDGYTF. Here the CDR3 DNA reads TGTGCCAGCATCCCGACAGGGGGCGATGGCTACACCTTC. The chain combines TRBV6-1 with TRBJ1-2, with 10 bases lining up with TRBD1. The ends lost 7 bases at V and 6 bases at J; junction bases unmatched: 5. Germline CDR1 and CDR2: MNHNS and SASEGT. This CDR3 comprises 13 residues.

The CDR3 loop reads CASSLLRYGYTF. DNA of the CDR3: TGTGCCAGCAGCTTGCTACGCTATGGCTACACCTTC. The V and J genes are TRBV5-8 and TRBJ1-2; no firm D call. V lost 1 base to trimming and J lost 4 bases, with 5 bases between them. Germline loops: CDR1 SGHTS, CDR2 YDEGEE. The CDR3 runs to 12 residues.

The CDR3 spells CASSLSPGAGGRDTQYF. The CDR3 nucleotides are TGTGCCAGCAGTTTATCCCCAGGAGCGGGAGGGCGGGATACGCAGTATTTT. The rearrangement links TRBV28 to TRBJ2-3; 10 bases fit TRBD2. The CDR3 contains 17 residues. V lost 1 base and J lost 6; bases outside the gene matches: 10. CDR1 and CDR2 from the germline V gene are MDHEN and SYDVKM.

The chain carries TRBV18 and TRBJ2-1, with D possibly TRBD1 on 5 matching bases. The V end was cut by 1 base, the J end by 12 bases, with 16 bases between. This CDR3 has 14 residues. The germline CDR1 and CDR2 sequences are KGHSH and LQKENI. CDR3 region: CASSPLSSPDRQFF. For the CDR3, the DNA is TGTGCCAGCTCACCACTCTCTTCTCCAGACAGGCAGTTCTTC.

This chain connects TRBV6-5 to TRBJ1-3; D is ambiguous. Germline CDR1 and CDR2: MNHEY and SVGAGI. The V end was cut by 0 bases, the J end by 0 bases, with 6 bases between. CDR3 length: 15 amino acids. The CDR3 here is CASSYSTTSGNTIYF. CDR3 bases: TGTGCCAGCAGTTACTCGACAACCTCTGGAAACACCATATATTTT.

Here the CDR3 reads CASSRGREYEQYF. The CDR3 DNA follows: TGTGCCAGCAGTAGGGGCAGGGAATACGAGCAGTACTTC. This rearrangement joins TRBV2 to TRBJ2-7; D might be TRBD1 (5 bases). The CDR3 sequence is 13 residues long. Germline CDR1 reads SNHLY; CDR2 reads FYNNEI. The V and J ends lost 5 bases and 4 bases respectively, with 12 bases between them.

The chain has TRBV9 and TRBJ2-1, with D maybe TRBD2 (6 bases). CDR1 is SGDLS, CDR2 YYNGEE, per germline. CDR3 length: 16 amino acids. Trimming cost V 3 bases and J 3 bases, with 16 bases left between them. The CDR3: CASSAPGTLNYNEQFF. Written as DNA, the CDR3 is TGTGCCAGCAGCGCCCCCGGGACTCTCAACTACAATGAGCAGTTCTTC.

J is TRBJ2-7 and V is TRBV30, with 7 positions matching TRBD1. Trimming took 7 bases from V and 2 from J; bases not matched to a gene: 5. CDR1 is GTSNPN, CDR2 SVGIG, per germline (reference sequence). This CDR3 comprises 12 residues. In DNA form, the CDR3 reads TGTGCCTTACAGGGGAAAACCTACGAGCAGTACTTC. It is translated as CALQGKTYEQYF.

The chain couples TRBV6-5 to TRBJ2-7; a possible D gene is TRBD1 (6 bases). V shed 0 bases and J shed 3 bases, with 15 bases lying between them. Germline V CDR1 and CDR2: MNHEY, SVGAGI. The CDR3 consists of 16 residues. CDR3 protein: CASSYSAGVQNYEQYF. The CDR3 nucleotides read TGTGCCAGCAGTTACTCGGCAGGGGTACAAAACTACGAGCAGTACTTC.

The CDR3 bases are TGTGCCAGCAGTTCGCAGGGGGCCCTCGGTGGCTACACCTTC. Translated, it gives CASSSQGALGGYTF. The chain uses TRBV6-6 and TRBJ1-2; 8 positions match TRBD1. Germline CDR1 reads MNHNY; CDR2 reads SVGAGI (reference sequence). CDR3 length: 14 amino acids. With 4 bases clipped from V and 7 bases from J, the junction kept 8 bases outside the gene matches.

The CDR3 is CAWTGTGVEAFF. CDR3 nucleotides: TGTGCCTGGACGGGGACAGGTGTCGAAGCTTTCTTT. The chain has TRBV30 and TRBJ1-1, with 8 bases that match TRBD1. The V gene's germline CDR1 is GTSNPN and CDR2 SVGIG (reference sequence). This CDR3 region has 12 residues. The trim removed 4 bases at V and 8 bases at J, leaving 6 bases unmatched. Together with reference TRBV30 and TRBJ1-1, the CDR3 gives the full variable domain: SQTIHQWPATLVQPVGSPLSLECTVEGTSNPNLYWYRQAAGRGLQLLFYSVGIGQISSEVPQNLSASRPQDRQFILSSKKLLLSDSGFYLCAWTGTGVEAFFGQGTRLTVV.

This clone was counted once. The rearrangement uses TRBV5-1 and TRBJ2-1, with 9 nucleotides matching TRBD2. After removal of 0 bases from V and 4 bases from J, the junction contained 5 bases not matched to a gene. Germline V gene lookup returns CDR1 SGHRS and CDR2 YFSETQ. This CDR3 is 16 amino acids long. The CDR3, as DNA: TGCGCCAGCAGCTTGGGGCTAGCGGGGTTTTACAATGAGCAGTTCTTC. As protein: CASSLGLAGFYNEQFF. The whole variable domain, filled in from reference TRBV5-1 and TRBJ2-1, reads KAGVTQTPRYLIKTRGQQVTLSCSPISGHRSVSWYQQTPGQGLQFLFEYFSETQRNKGNFPGRFSGRQFSNSRSEMNVSTLELGDSALYLCASSLGLAGFYNEQFFGPGTRLTVL.

Points on this clone: The sample contains more than one DNA sequence encoding this CDR3. The chain is built from TRBV5-1 and TRBJ1-1; D is ambiguous. CDR3 size: 15 residues. The ends were cut back, 0 bases at V and 1 base at J, with 10 bases in the middle. Germline V CDR1 and CDR2: SGHRS, YFSETQ. The CDR3 sequence is CASSLDRGGNTEAFF. CDR3 sequence (DNA): TGCGCCAGCAGCTTGGATCGAGGCGGGAACACTGAAGCTTTCTTT. The entire variable domain, with the rest obtained from reference TRBV5-1 and TRBJ1-1, is as follows: KAGVTQTPRYLIKTRGQQVTLSCSPISGHRSVSWYQQTPGQGLQFLFEYFSETQRNKGNFPGRFSGRQFSNSRSEMNVSTLELGDSALYLCASSLDRGGNTEAFFGQGTRLTVV.

CDR3 DNA sequence: TGTGCCAGCAGCTTCGACAGGGTGGGGGAGCAGTACTTC. It specifies CASSFDRVGEQYF. V is TRBV7-9 and J is TRBJ2-7, with 7 bases fitting TRBD1. The CDR3 totals 13 residues. CDR1 SEHNR and CDR2 FQNEAQ come from the germline V gene (reference sequence). J lost 7 bases, V lost 3 bases, and 6 bases had no gene match.

The chain links TRBV9 to TRBJ2-2; 9 bases are a match to TRBD1. The CDR3 is 15 amino acids. V lost 0 bases, J lost 7 bases, and 4 bases stayed unmatched. Germline-derived CDR1 and CDR2 are SGDLS and YYNGEE. The CDR3 is CASSVGGQGSGELFF. The CDR3 nucleotides are TGTGCCAGCAGCGTAGGGGGACAGGGCAGCGGGGAGCTGTTTTTT.

The rearrangement links TRBV6-1 to TRBJ2-5; 10 bases are a match to TRBD1. With the DNA end fitting TRBJ2-7 better, the J assignment may be wrong. The germline gives CDR1 MNHNS, CDR2 SASEGT. The CDR3 spans 12 residues. This chain's CDR3 is CATRTGGYEQYF. CDR3 nucleotides: TGTGCCACCAGGACAGGGGGGTACGAGCAGTACTTC.

The CDR3 region has the DNA TGTGCCAGCAGCTTAGGGCCAGACCAAGAGACCCAGTACTTC. This codes for CASSLGPDQETQYF. The chain has TRBV7-3 and TRBJ2-5; the D is unclear. Germline CDR1 and CDR2: SGHTA and FQGTGA. V shed 2 bases and J shed 0 bases, with 7 bases lying between them. The CDR3 runs 14 residues.

This clone was observed a handful of times. The V and J genes are TRBV6-6 and TRBJ2-1, with 10 bases matching TRBD2. The germline CDR1 and CDR2 sequences are MNHNY and SVGAGI (reference sequence). This CDR3 is built from 15 residues. V was pared by 2 bases and J by 9 bases, with 7 bases of the junction left unmatched. CDR3 protein: CASSYSGREQGEQFF. The DNA of the CDR3 is TGTGCCAGCAGTTACAGCGGGAGGGAGCAAGGTGAGCAGTTCTTC.

This clone has more than one count but fewer than ten. The chain uses TRBV28 and TRBJ1-6, with TRBD1 matching over 8 bases. Germline loops: CDR1 MDHEN, CDR2 SYDVKM. This CDR3 has 16 amino acids. The trim removed 5 bases at V and 3 bases at J, leaving 6 bases unmatched. This CDR3 reads CASSTPGTGYNSPLHF. The CDR3 DNA reads TGTGCCAGCAGTACCCCCGGGACAGGCTATAATTCACCCCTCCACTTT.

This clone was observed a single time. V gene TRBV5-6 combines with J gene TRBJ2-7; 8 bases fit TRBD1. V was pared by 4 bases and J by 5 bases, with 8 bases of the junction left unmatched. The CDR3 runs 14 residues. The germline gives CDR1 SGHDT, CDR2 YYEEEE. The CDR3 here is CASSRTGLENEQYF. The CDR3 DNA reads as TGTGCCAGCAGCCGGACAGGGCTCGAGAACGAGCAGTACTTC.

The CDR3 DNA follows: TGTGCCAGCAGCCCGACAATTTCAACTAATGAAAAACTGTTTTTT. Translation gives CASSPTISTNEKLFF. The chain is built from TRBV7-8 and TRBJ1-4; unclear D gene. V was trimmed by 5 bases and J by 0 bases, leaving 10 bases between them. From germline, CDR1 is SGHVS and CDR2 FQNEAQ. The CDR3 is made up of 15 amino acids.

The chain combines TRBV30 with TRBJ2-6, with TRBD2 matching 8 bases. V lost 4 bases, J lost 4 bases, and 12 bases stayed unmatched. CDR3 length equals 17 residues. Germline lookup yields CDR1 GTSNPN and CDR2 SVGIG (reference sequence). The CDR3: CAWTVGGGPAGANVLTF. For the CDR3, the DNA is TGTGCCTGGACCGTCGGCGGGGGGCCGGCCGGGGCCAACGTCCTGACTTTC.

This clone has just one count. This rearrangement joins TRBV21-1 to TRBJ1-2. TRBV21-1 is a listed pseudogene. This CDR3 is 14 amino acids long. DNA of the CDR3: TGTGCCAGCAGGCCCGAGGGTGCTAAAGGGGGCTACACCTTC. This encodes CASRPEGAKGGYTF.

V gene TRBV27 combines with J gene TRBJ1-1, with TRBD1 identical over 7 bases. Germline CDR1 is MNHEY and CDR2 is SMNVEV (reference sequence). J lost 3 bases, V lost 4 bases, and 2 bases had no gene match. The CDR3 is made up of 13 amino acids. Written as DNA, the CDR3 is TGTGCCAGCAGTTCTACAGGGGACACTGAAGCTTTCTTT. Amino acids: CASSSTGDTEAFF.

This chain joins TRBV6-6 and TRBJ2-7, with 10 bases fitting TRBD1. CDR1 and CDR2 (germline): MNHNY, SVGAGI (reference sequence). With V trimmed by 0 bases and J by 2 bases, 1 base remained unmatched. The CDR3 is 15 residues long. The CDR3 DNA sequence: TGTGCCAGCAGTTACTCCGACAGGGGGCCCTACGAGCAGTACTTC. Protein product: CASSYSDRGPYEQYF.